This TCR beta chain came from a study of OX40 agonist ivuxolimab in advanced cancers. Turning to the study itself: The study gave patients intravenous ivuxolimab at 0.01 to 10 mg/kg every 2 weeks. Partial responses occurred in three patients (one hepatocellular carcinoma, two cutaneous melanoma).

V lost 3 bases and J lost 0, with 6 bases in between. CDR1 and CDR2 (germline): KGHSH, LQKENI. The CDR3 has 14 residues. General study points: CD4+ T cells averaged fewer expanded clones than CD8+ T cells.

TCRdb keeps only in-frame clones here, not all; method: immunoSEQ multiplex PCR. The sample contains roughly 120,000 clones, roughly 92% of which appear only once. As concerns this clone: Its target is unknown.

This sequence was found in an adult with an advanced solid tumor such as melanoma, head and neck, liver or kidney cancer. V usage is TRBV18 and J usage is TRBJ1-5; D call uncertain. The sample here was CD4+ or CD8+ T cells sorted from blood, taken in a trial of the OX40 agonist ivuxolimab. Here the CDR3 DNA reads TGTGCCAGCTCACCCGGGTATAGCAATCAGCCCCAGCATTTT. Its protein is CASSPGYSNQPQHF.